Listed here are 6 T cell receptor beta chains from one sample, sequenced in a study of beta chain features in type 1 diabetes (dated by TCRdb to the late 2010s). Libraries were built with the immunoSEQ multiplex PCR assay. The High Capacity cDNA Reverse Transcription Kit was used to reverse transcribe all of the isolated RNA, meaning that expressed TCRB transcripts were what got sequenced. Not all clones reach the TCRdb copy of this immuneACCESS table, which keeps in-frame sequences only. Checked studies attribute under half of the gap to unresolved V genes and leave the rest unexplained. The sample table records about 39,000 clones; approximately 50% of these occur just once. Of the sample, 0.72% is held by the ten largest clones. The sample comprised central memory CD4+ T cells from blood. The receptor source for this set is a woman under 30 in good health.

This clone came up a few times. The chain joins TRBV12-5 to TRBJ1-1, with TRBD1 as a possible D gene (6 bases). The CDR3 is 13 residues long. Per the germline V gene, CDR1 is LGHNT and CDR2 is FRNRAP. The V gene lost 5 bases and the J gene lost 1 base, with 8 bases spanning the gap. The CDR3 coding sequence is TGTGCTAGTGGTCCGGACAGGAACACTGAAGCTTTCTTT. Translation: CASGPDRNTEAFF. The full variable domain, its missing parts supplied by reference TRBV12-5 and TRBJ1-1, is DARVTQTPRHKVTEMGQEVTMRCQPILGHNTVFWYRQTMMQGLELLAYFRNRAPLDDSGMPKDRFSAEMPDATLATLKIQPSEPRDSAVYFCASGPDRNTEAFFGQGTRLTVV.

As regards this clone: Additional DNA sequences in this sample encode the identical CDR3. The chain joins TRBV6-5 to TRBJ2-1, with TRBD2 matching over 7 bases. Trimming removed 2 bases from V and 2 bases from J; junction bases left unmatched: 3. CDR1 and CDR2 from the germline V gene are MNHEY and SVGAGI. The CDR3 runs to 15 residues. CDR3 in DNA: TGTGCCAGCAGTTACGGGGGGGTCGCCTACAATGAGCAGTTCTTC. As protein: CASSYGGVAYNEQFF.

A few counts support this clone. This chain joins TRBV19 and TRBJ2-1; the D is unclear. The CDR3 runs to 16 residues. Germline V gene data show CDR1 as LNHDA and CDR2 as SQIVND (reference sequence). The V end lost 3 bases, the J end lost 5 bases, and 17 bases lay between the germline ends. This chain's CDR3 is CASSIAPWASDNEQFF. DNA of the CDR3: TGTGCCAGTAGTATTGCCCCCTGGGCTTCAGACAATGAGCAGTTCTTC.

CDR3 sequence (DNA): TGTGCCAGCAGCTTAGAGACAGGGTCCACTGAAGCTTTCTTT. This translates into CASSLETGSTEAFF. V gene TRBV7-2 combines with J gene TRBJ1-1; 7 bases agree with TRBD1. Trimming cost V 1 base and J 4 bases; bases outside gene matches: 3. Germline V CDR1 and CDR2: SGHTA, FQGNSA. The CDR3 runs 14 residues.

CDR3 in DNA: TGTGCCAGCAGCGACTTACCGGGACTAGCGGGAGACAAAGATGAGCAGTTCTTC. It codes for CASSDLPGLAGDKDEQFF. The chain is built from TRBV7-2 and TRBJ2-1; the match to TRBD2 covers 14 bases. Losses at the gene ends were 5 bases for V and 8 bases for J; bases not matched to a gene: 14. This CDR3 region has 18 residues. Germline lookup yields CDR1 SGHTA and CDR2 FQGNSA.

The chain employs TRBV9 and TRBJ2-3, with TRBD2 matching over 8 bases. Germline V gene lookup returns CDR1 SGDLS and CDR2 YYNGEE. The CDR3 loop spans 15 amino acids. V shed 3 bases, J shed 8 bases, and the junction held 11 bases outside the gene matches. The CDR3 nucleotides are TGTGCCAGCAGCGCCGGTAATAGCGGGACCGGTACGCAGTATTTT. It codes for CASSAGNSGTGTQYF.